The 3 T cell receptor beta chains below were found in one sample sequenced in a study of cytomegalovirus exposure and HLA in healthy donors. PCR used 60 Vbeta primers and 13 Jbeta primers. Produced via immunoSEQ multiplex PCR; TCRdb's table is partial and in-frame only. The sample records over 75,000 clones, about 75% being singletons. Sequencing used PBMCs. These receptors were taken from a man aged 35 to 55 in good health and CMV-seropositive.

This clone has just one count. The gene calls are TRBV10-1 and TRBJ2-3, with 10 bases fitting TRBD1. CDR3 length: 15 amino acids. V was pared by 8 bases and J by 4 bases, with 9 bases of the junction left unmatched. Germline lookup yields CDR1 WNHNN and CDR2 SYGVQD (reference sequence). CDR3 residues: CASGQGGIVSDTQYF. In DNA form, the CDR3 reads TGCGCCAGCGGACAGGGGGGGATTGTGTCAGATACGCAGTATTTT.

The chain carries TRBV7-9 and TRBJ1-2; D is unresolved. From germline, CDR1 is SEHNR and CDR2 FQNEAQ (reference sequence). Trimming pared 5 bases from V and 3 bases from J, leaving 16 bases between. The CDR3 runs 15 residues. The CDR3 loop is CASSPRGSVDYGYTF. The DNA for the CDR3 is TGTGCCAGCAGCCCTAGAGGAAGTGTGGACTATGGCTACACCTTC.

The sample holds one count of this clone. The chain recombines TRBV14 with TRBJ2-1; D possibly corresponds to TRBD2 (7 bases). CDR1 and CDR2 from the germline V gene are SGHDN and FVKESK. The germline V and J ends were trimmed by 3 bases and 6 bases, with 15 bases remaining between them. The CDR3 runs 15 residues. In DNA, the CDR3 is TGTGCCAGCAGCCAGTATTTCGGGGGGCCCAATGAGCAGTTCTTC. Residues: CASSQYFGGPNEQFF.